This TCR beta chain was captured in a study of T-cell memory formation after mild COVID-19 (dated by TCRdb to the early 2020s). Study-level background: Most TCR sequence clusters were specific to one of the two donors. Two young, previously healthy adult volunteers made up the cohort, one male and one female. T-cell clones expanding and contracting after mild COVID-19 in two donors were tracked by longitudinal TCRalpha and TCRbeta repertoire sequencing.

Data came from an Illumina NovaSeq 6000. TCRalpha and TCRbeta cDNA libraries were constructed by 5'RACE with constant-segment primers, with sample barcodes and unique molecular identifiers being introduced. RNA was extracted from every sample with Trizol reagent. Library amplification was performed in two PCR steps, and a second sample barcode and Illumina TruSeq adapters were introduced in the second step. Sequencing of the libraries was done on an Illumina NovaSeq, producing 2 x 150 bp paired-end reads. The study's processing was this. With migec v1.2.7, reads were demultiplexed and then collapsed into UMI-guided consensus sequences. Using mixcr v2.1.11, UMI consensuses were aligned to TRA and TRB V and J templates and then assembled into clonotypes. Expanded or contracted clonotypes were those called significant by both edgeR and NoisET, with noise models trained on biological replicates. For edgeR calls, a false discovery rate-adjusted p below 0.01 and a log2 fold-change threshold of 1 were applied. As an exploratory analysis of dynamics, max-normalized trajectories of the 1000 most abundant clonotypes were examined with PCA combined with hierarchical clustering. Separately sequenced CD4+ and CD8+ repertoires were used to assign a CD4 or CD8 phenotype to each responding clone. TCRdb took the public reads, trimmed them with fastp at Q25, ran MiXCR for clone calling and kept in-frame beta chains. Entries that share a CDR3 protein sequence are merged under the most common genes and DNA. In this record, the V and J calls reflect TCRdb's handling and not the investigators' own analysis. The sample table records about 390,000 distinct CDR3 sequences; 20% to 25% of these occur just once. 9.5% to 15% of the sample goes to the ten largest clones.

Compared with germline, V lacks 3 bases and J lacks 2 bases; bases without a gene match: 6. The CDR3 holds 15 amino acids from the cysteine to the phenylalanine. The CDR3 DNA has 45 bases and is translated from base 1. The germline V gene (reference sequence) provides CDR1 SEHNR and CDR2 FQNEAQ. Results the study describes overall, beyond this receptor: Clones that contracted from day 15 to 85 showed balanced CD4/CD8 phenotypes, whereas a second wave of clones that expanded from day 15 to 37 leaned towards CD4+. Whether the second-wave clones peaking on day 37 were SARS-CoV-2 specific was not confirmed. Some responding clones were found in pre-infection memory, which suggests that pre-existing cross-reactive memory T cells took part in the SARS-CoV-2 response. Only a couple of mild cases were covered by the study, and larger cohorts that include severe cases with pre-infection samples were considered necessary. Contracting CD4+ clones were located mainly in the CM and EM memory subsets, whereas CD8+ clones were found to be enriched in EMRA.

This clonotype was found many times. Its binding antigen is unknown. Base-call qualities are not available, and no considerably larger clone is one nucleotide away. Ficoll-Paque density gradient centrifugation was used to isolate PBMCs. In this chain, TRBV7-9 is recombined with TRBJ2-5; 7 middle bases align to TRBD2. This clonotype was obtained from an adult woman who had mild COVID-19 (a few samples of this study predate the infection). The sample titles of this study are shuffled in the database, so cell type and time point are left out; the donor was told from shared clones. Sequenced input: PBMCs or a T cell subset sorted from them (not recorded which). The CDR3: CASSFERGIQETQYF. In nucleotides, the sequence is TGTGCCAGCAGCTTTGAGCGGGGCATACAAGAGACCCAGTACTTC.